Listed below are T cell receptor beta chains from one sample, sequenced in a study of post-analysis software for immune sequencing data. TCRdb called the PCR reads again in MiXCR, with one record for every CDR3 protein. The data contain approximately 770,000 distinct CDR3 sequences, roughly 46% of them singletons. The specimen was blood. These receptors were taken from a girl between 10 and 17 years old with multiple sclerosis. Both conserved end residues are part of each CDR3. D genes are given only for firm matches. Size values are once, few and many counts, or a class for expanded clones, and some rows have none.

NA,NA,TRBV20-1,TRBJ2-7,TGCAGGGCTAGACAGTCAGGGTTCGAGCAGTACTTC,CRARQSGFEQYF
NA,TRBD1,TRBV15,TRBJ2-3,TGTGCCACCAGCAGAGATCGACAGGGGGGCACAGATACGCAGTATTTT,CATSRDRQGGTDTQYF
once,TRBD2,TRBV3-1,TRBJ2-3,TGTGCCAGCATGCGGACTAGCGGACGCACAGATACGCAGTATTTT,CASMRTSGRTDTQYF
few,TRBD2,TRBV4-2,TRBJ2-1,TGTGCCAGCAGCCAAGACCTGAGAATCGGACTAGCTAGCAATGAGCAGTTCTTC,CASSQDLRIGLASNEQFF
many,NA,TRBV12-3/TRBV12-4,TRBJ2-7,TGTGCCAGCAGCTTAGTCGGAGGCTACGAGCAGTACTTC,CASSLVGGYEQYF
NA,TRBD2,TRBV10-3,TRBJ2-3,TGTGCCATCAGTGTGACGCCGAGACTAGCGGGAGGAGGCCCAGATACGCAGTATTTT,CAISVTPRLAGGGPDTQYF
NA,NA,TRBV7-8,TRBJ2-1,TGTGCCAGCAGCTTAGCGGGACCGACGGACAATGAGCAGTTCTTC,CASSLAGPTDNEQFF
NA,TRBD1,TRBV24-1,TRBJ1-2,TGTGCCACCAGTGACTTGACAGGGAATGGCTACACCTTC,CATSDLTGNGYTF
NA,NA,TRBV14,TRBJ1-2,TGTGCCAGCAGCCAAGATCCGGAACAGGCCAACTATGGCTACACCTTC,CASSQDPEQANYGYTF
NA,TRBD2,TRBV9,TRBJ2-1,TGTGCCAGCAGCGTAGATCGGACTAGCGGGAGGGCCGCCAATGAGCAGTTCTTC,CASSVDRTSGRAANEQFF
NA,TRBD2,TRBV7-9,TRBJ2-4,TGTGCCAGCAGCCTCCCGGGACTAGGGAACATTCAGTACTTC,CASSLPGLGNIQYF
NA,NA,TRBV7-9,TRBJ2-7,TGTGCCAGCAGCTTAGATCCAACCTCCTACGAGCAGTACTTC,CASSLDPTSYEQYF
NA,NA,TRBV9,TRBJ1-1,TGTGCCAGCAGCGTAGAAGGTACGGACACTGAAGCTTTCTTT,CASSVEGTDTEAFF
NA,NA,TRBV20-1,TRBJ2-7,TGCAGTGCTAGAGATCAAGCGGGCTTCTACGAGCAGTACTTC,CSARDQAGFYEQYF
few,TRBD2,TRBV5-1,TRBJ2-7,TGCGCCAGCAGCTTAGGACTAGCGGACTCCTACGAGCAGTACTTC,CASSLGLADSYEQYF
NA,NA,TRBV9,TRBJ1-2,TGTGCCAGCAGCCGGCTGGACACGGGGAACTATGGCTACACCTTC,CASSRLDTGNYGYTF
NA,NA,TRBV7-8,TRBJ1-2,TGTGCCAGCAGCTCACAGGGTATTTATGGCTACACCTTC,CASSSQGIYGYTF
NA,NA,TRBV12-3/TRBV12-4,TRBJ2-1,TGTGCCAGCAACCCCGAGAGCGGTGTACACAATGAGCAGTTCTTC,CASNPESGVHNEQFF
NA,TRBD2,TRBV7-8,TRBJ2-3,TGTGCCAGCAGCTTAGCGTGGTCTAGCGGGAGGGGTGATACGCAGTATTTT,CASSLAWSSGRGDTQYF
NA,TRBD2,TRBV7-3,TRBJ2-1,TGTGCCAGCGGCTTAACTAGCGGGGGGCCCAATGAGCAGTTCTTC,CASGLTSGGPNEQFF
few,TRBD1,TRBV2,TRBJ2-3,TGTGCCATCCAGGGGGCAGATACGCAGTATTTT,CAIQGADTQYF
few,NA,TRBV27,TRBJ2-5,TGTGCCAGCAGTGTGGACGGCTACCAAGAGACCCAGTACTTC,CASSVDGYQETQYF
once,NA,TRBV20-1,TRBJ2-7,TGCAGTGCTGCCACTCTTCGCGAGCAGTACTTC,CSAATLREQYF
few,NA,TRBV30,TRBJ2-1,TGTGCCGCTCCTCGGGGGGCGGATGAGCAGTTCTTC,CAAPRGADEQFF
NA,NA,TRBV7-9,TRBJ1-4,TGTGCCAGCAGCTCCCCAGGGCTTTTAAGCGAAAAACTGTTTTTT,CASSSPGLLSEKLFF
few,TRBD1,TRBV13,TRBJ2-1,TGTGCCAGCAGCACCGCCGGACAGGGGGGCTACAATGAGCAGTTCTTC,CASSTAGQGGYNEQFF
NA,NA,TRBV7-9,TRBJ2-7,TGTGCCAGCGGTTTAGGCCTTGGCGAGCAGTACTTC,CASGLGLGEQYF
NA,NA,TRBV6-6,TRBJ2-1,TGTGCCAGCACTGCCTCGGGATTCCGCTCCTACAATGAGCAGTTCTTC,CASTASGFRSYNEQFF
few,NA,TRBV18,TRBJ2-5,TGTGCCAGCTCACCACTACTAGCAGCACAAGAGACCCAGTACTTC,CASSPLLAAQETQYF